A single sample gave rise to the 18 T cell receptor beta chains below, sequenced in a study of neoadjuvant anti-PD-1 for oral cavity cancer. Assay: immunoSEQ multiplex PCR; the TCRdb copy retains only in-frame clones and omits some. The data show 20,000 to 25,000 clones, with roughly 45% seen just once and around 40% held by the top ten. As for time point: after neoadjuvant nivolumab, at surgical resection. The sequencing used tumor tissue, collected after nivolumab (anti-PD-1) treatment. The receptors here all came from a person aged 35-79 years with oral cavity squamous cell carcinoma.

This chain connects TRBV4-2 to TRBJ1-5; D perhaps matches TRBD1 (6 bases). V lost 0 bases and J lost 5, with 20 bases in between. Germline CDR1 and CDR2: LGHNA and YNFKEQ. The CDR3 has 18 residues. DNA for the CDR3: TGTGCCAGCAGCCAAGATTGGGGTGGGGGCTACGAGTATCAGCCCCAGCATTTT. Protein sequence: CASSQDWGGGYEYQPQHF.

The rearrangement uses TRBV6-1 and TRBJ1-2; no reliable D call. Germline loops: CDR1 MNHNS, CDR2 SASEGT. V lost 7 bases and J 8 bases, leaving 17 bases between the germline ends. This CDR3 is 13 amino acids long. This CDR3 reads CASTEGLYQGYTF. The CDR3 coding sequence is TGTGCCAGCACCGAGGGCCTTTATCAGGGCTACACCTTC.

The chain links TRBV6-1 to TRBJ2-1; 7 positions agree with TRBD1. With 8 bases clipped from V and 8 bases from J, the junction kept 9 bases outside the gene matches. The CDR3 runs to 13 residues. Germline V lookup: CDR1 MNHNS, CDR2 SASEGT. This CDR3 reads CASLPTGQDEQFF. In DNA form, the CDR3 reads TGTGCCAGCTTACCGACAGGGCAGGATGAGCAGTTCTTC.

The V call is TRBV6-1, the J call TRBJ1-2; D is perhaps TRBD1 (5 bases). This CDR3 region has 13 residues. V lost 5 bases to trimming and J lost 8 bases, with 15 bases between them. Germline V gene sequence: CDR1 MNHNS, CDR2 SASEGT. The chain's CDR3 is CASSRDGRGGYTF. The CDR3 DNA reads TGTGCCAGCAGTCGGGACGGACGGGGGGGCTACACCTTC.

A few counts support this clone. This chain connects TRBV5-8 to TRBJ2-7, with 10 bases that match TRBD1. Trimming took 1 base from V and 2 from J; bases not matched to a gene: 12. Germline assignment: CDR1 SGHTS and CDR2 YDEGEE. This CDR3 comprises 18 residues. The CDR3 DNA reads TGTGCCAGCAGCTTGTTTTGGACAGGGGGAACTCAGACCTACGAGCAGTACTTC. This codes for CASSLFWTGGTQTYEQYF.

The chain combines TRBV10-3 with TRBJ2-2; the D gene is possibly TRBD2 (6 bases). The CDR3 has 15 residues. V was shortened by 4 bases and J by 1 base, with 10 bases between the two germline ends. The germline V gene has CDR1 ENHRY and CDR2 SYGVKD. DNA for the CDR3: TGTGCCATCAGTGGGGGCGGGGTGAACACCGGGGAGCTGTTTTTT. Its translation: CAISGGGVNTGELFF.

In its sample, this clone was seen a few times. The chain uses TRBV5-1 and TRBJ2-1, with 7 bases lining up with TRBD2. The V segment lost 0 bases and the J segment 4 bases; nucleotides outside the gene matches: 4. The V gene's germline CDR1 is SGHRS and CDR2 YFSETQ. The CDR3 length is 15 residues. The CDR3 DNA sequence: TGCGCCAGCAGCTTGGACCTAGCGGTGTACAATGAGCAGTTCTTC. Protein product: CASSLDLAVYNEQFF.

The chain links TRBV4-3 to TRBJ2-2; D is ambiguous. The V gene's germline CDR1 is LGHNA and CDR2 YSLEER. The CDR3 length is 15 residues. V was cut by 1 base and J by 0 bases, with 6 bases left in between. This CDR3 reads CASSQGWPNTGELFF. For the CDR3, the DNA is TGCGCCAGCAGCCAAGGGTGGCCGAACACCGGGGAGCTGTTTTTT.

The sample holds a few counts of this clone. The gene calls are TRBV5-1 and TRBJ2-3; tentative D call: TRBD1 (6 bases). CDR3 size: 15 residues. With 4 bases removed from V and 6 bases from J, the gap between germline ends came to 18 bases. Germline V gene data show CDR1 as SGHRS and CDR2 as YFSETQ. The CDR3 sequence: CASSTQGSGGDTQYF. For the CDR3, the DNA is TGCGCCAGCAGCACCCAGGGGTCGGGTGGGGATACGCAGTATTTT.

The chain links TRBV4-3 to TRBJ2-7, with a weak D call TRBD2 (5 bases). The CDR3 length is 15 residues. Trimming took 4 bases from V and 0 from J, leaving 13 bases between them. CDR1 LGHNA and CDR2 YSLEER come from the germline V gene. The CDR3 bases are TGCGCCAGCAGCCCAGTAGCCCGGGGCTCCTACGAGCAGTACTTC. Residues: CASSPVARGSYEQYF.

This rearrangement joins TRBV11-3 to TRBJ1-2; D unclear. Germline assignment: CDR1 SGHNT and CDR2 YENEEA. The CDR3 runs to 17 residues. The V and J ends lost 0 bases and 7 bases respectively, with 21 bases between them. The CDR3 coding sequence is TGTGCCAGCAGCTTAGAAGGCGAGTCGTCGCCCAATAGTGGCTACACCTTC. The encoded protein is CASSLEGESSPNSGYTF. Looking up the rest from reference TRBV11-3 and TRBJ1-2 gives the full variable domain: EAGVVQSPRYKIIEKKQPVAFWCNPISGHNTLYWYLQNLGQGPELLIRYENEEAVDDSQLPKDRFSAERLKGVDSTLKIQPAELGDSAVYLCASSLEGESSPNSGYTFGSGTRLTVV.

CDR3: CASSPDNAWDTQYF. In DNA, the CDR3 is TGTGCCAGCAGTCCCGACAACGCTTGGGATACGCAGTATTTT. The gene calls are TRBV27 and TRBJ2-3; D unresolved. Per the germline V gene, CDR1 is MNHEY and CDR2 is SMNVEV (reference sequence). V gave up 5 bases and J gave up 6 bases, with 15 bases separating them. This CDR3 has 14 residues.

V is TRBV7-2 and J is TRBJ1-2; TRBD1 is a possible D gene (6 bases). The ends were cut back, 5 bases at V and 2 bases at J, with 12 bases in the middle. The CDR3 contains 14 residues. CDR1 is SGHTA, CDR2 FQGNSA, per germline. The CDR3 region is CASSEDRRNYGYTF. The CDR3 DNA sequence: TGTGCCAGCAGCGAGGACAGACGCAACTATGGCTACACCTTC.

This chain joins TRBV27 and TRBJ2-5; no reliable D call. Germline V gives CDR1 MNHEY, CDR2 SMNVEV (reference sequence). The CDR3 spans 15 residues. V shed 2 bases and J shed 2 bases, with 12 bases lying between them. The CDR3 DNA reads as TGTGCCAGCAGTTTAATTCCCCCTCCACAAGAGACCCAGTACTTC. Translated, it gives CASSLIPPPQETQYF.

This clone was counted between two and nine times. J is TRBJ2-1 and V is TRBV10-2, with D possibly TRBD1 on 6 matching bases. Trimming shortened V by 5 bases and J by 9 bases, and 11 bases separated the two germline ends. The CDR3 contains 12 residues. Germline lookup yields CDR1 WSHSY and CDR2 SAAADI. CDR3 in amino acids: CASSQGQGEQFF. The CDR3 region has the DNA TGCGCCAGCAGTCAGGGGCAAGGTGAGCAGTTCTTC.

In its sample, this clone was seen once. The V gene is TRBV30, the J gene TRBJ1-1; perhaps TRBD1 as D (6 bases). The CDR3 contains 15 residues. Germline assignment: CDR1 GTSNPN and CDR2 SVGIG (reference sequence). V was cut by 3 bases and J by 0 bases, with 14 bases left in between. CDR3 protein: CAWRSPDRMNTEAFF. In nucleotides, the CDR3 is TGTGCCTGGAGGTCCCCAGACAGGATGAACACTGAAGCTTTCTTT.

The V and J genes are TRBV7-2 and TRBJ1-4, with a possible D match to TRBD1 (5 bases). CDR3 length: 15 amino acids. The germline gives CDR1 SGHTA, CDR2 FQGNSA. V was pared by 5 bases and J by 1 base, with 11 bases between. The CDR3 bases are TGTGCCAGCAGCACCCGACAGCTAACTAATGAAAAACTGTTTTTT. Its protein is CASSTRQLTNEKLFF.

The chain recombines TRBV2 with TRBJ2-7; tentative D call: TRBD1 (5 bases). This CDR3 has 12 amino acids. The V and J ends lost 6 bases and 1 base respectively, with 7 bases between them. The germline V gene has CDR1 SNHLY and CDR2 FYNNEI. CDR3 coding DNA: TGTGCCAGCAGGACAGATTCCTACGAGCAGTACTTC. Amino acids: CASRTDSYEQYF.